The subject of this entry is one T cell receptor beta chain. This sample is drawn from a study of shared clonotypes between healthy human individuals. Clones were sequenced by immunoSEQ multiplex PCR, and TCRdb holds only the in-frame ones, with some missing. The sample lists some 500,000 clones; 90% to 97% were seen once. The TCR originated in a woman between 25 and 40 years old in good health. Sample: naive CD4+ T cells sorted from blood. Subset of the sample: CD45RA+ positively selected.

CDR3 nucleotides: TGTGCCAGCAGTTTGGTCCCCCCTCGACTAGCCACGTCCCGGGGGACCCAGTACTTC. Its protein product is CASSLVPPRLATSRGTQYF. The V call is TRBV27, the J call TRBJ2-5; 7 bases align to TRBD2. Trimming removed 3 bases from V and 7 bases from J; junction bases left unmatched: 23. CDR1 is MNHEY, CDR2 SMNVEV, per germline (reference sequence). CDR3 length: 19 residues.